A single sample gave rise to the 2 T cell receptor beta chains below, sequenced in a study of blood T cell repertoires in COVID-19. Measured with immunoSEQ multiplex PCR; TCRdb has only the in-frame clones, and not every one. Of fewer than 350,000 clones in the sample, around nine tenths were seen once. The specimen was PBMCs or T cells enriched from blood (not recorded which). The receptors shown here come from a middle-aged woman who had recovered from COVID-19.

The chain carries TRBV4-2 and TRBJ1-5; 7 nucleotides match TRBD1. This CDR3 is 17 amino acids long. J lost 2 bases, V lost 3 bases, and 10 bases had no gene match. Looked up from germline, CDR1 is LGHNA and CDR2 is YNFKEQ. CDR3 in DNA: TGTGCCAGCAGCCAGCCTATAGAAGGGGGCGGCAATCAGCCCCAGCATTTT. Encoded protein: CASSQPIEGGGNQPQHF.

The chain is built from TRBV6-5 and TRBJ2-2; 8 bases match TRBD2. Germline assignment: CDR1 MNHEY and CDR2 SVGAGI. J gave up 9 bases and V 11 bases, and 5 bases lay outside the gene matches. CDR3 length equals 11 residues. CDR3 nucleotides: TGTGCCGCTCGGGAGGGCCGGGAGCTGTTTTTT. The encoded protein is CAAREGRELFF.